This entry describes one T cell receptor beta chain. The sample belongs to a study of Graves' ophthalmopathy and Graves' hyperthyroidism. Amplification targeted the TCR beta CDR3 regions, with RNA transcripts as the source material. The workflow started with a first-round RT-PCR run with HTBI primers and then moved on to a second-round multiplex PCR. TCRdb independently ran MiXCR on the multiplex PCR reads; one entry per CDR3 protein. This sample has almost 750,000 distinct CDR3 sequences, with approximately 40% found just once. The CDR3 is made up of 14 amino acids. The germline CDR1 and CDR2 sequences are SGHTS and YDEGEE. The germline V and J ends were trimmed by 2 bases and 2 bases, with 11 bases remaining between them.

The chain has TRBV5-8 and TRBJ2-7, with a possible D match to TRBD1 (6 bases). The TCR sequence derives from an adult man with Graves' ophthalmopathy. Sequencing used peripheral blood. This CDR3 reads CASSLQGPPYEQYF. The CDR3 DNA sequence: TGTGCCAGCAGCTTACAGGGTCCCCCCTACGAGCAGTACTTC.